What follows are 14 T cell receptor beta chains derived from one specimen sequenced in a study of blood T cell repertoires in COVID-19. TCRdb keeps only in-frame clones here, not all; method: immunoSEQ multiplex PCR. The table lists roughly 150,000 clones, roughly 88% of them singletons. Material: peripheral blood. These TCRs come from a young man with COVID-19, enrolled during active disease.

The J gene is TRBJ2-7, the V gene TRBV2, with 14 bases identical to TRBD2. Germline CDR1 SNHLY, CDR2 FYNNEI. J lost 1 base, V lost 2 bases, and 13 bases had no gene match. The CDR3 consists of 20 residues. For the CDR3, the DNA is TGTGCCAGCAGTGAATCCGCCGGGACTAGCGGGAGTAATTTTTCCTACGAGCAGTACTTC. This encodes CASSESAGTSGSNFSYEQYF.

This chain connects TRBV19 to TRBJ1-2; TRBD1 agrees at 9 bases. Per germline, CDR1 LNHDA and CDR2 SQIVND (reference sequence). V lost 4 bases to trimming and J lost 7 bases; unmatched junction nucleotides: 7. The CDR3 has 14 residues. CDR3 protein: CASSRTGEAPGYTF. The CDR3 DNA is TGTGCCAGTAGTAGGACAGGGGAAGCTCCTGGCTACACCTTC. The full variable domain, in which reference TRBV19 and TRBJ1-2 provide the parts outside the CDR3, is DGGITQSPKYLFRKEGQNVTLSCEQNLNHDAMYWYRQDPGQGLRLIYYSQIVNDFQKGDIAEGYSVSREKKESFPLTVTSAQKNPTAFYLCASSRTGEAPGYTFGSGTRLTVV.

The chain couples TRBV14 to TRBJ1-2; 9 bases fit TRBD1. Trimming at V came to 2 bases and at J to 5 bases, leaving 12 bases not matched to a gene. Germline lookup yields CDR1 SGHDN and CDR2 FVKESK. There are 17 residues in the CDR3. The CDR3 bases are TGTGCCAGCAGCCAAAGCTTCCAACCGGGACAGGGATATGGCTACACCTTC. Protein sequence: CASSQSFQPGQGYGYTF.

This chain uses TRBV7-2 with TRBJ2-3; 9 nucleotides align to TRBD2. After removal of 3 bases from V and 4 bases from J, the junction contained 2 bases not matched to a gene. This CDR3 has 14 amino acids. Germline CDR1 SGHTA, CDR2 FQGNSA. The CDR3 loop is CASSLLAGADTQYF. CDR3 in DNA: TGTGCCAGCAGCTTGTTAGCGGGAGCAGATACGCAGTATTTT.

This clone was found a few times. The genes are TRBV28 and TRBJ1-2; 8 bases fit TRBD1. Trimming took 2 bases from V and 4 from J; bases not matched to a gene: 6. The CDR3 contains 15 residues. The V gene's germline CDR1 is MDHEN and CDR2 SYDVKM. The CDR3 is CASSLGTGGLYGYTF. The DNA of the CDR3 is TGTGCCAGCAGTTTAGGTACAGGGGGTCTCTATGGCTACACCTTC.

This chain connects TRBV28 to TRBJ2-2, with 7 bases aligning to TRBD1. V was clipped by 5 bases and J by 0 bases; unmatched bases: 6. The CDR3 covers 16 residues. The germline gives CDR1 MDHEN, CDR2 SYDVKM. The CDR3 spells CASSTFDRANTGELFF. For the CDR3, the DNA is TGTGCCAGCAGTACCTTCGACAGGGCGAACACCGGGGAGCTGTTTTTT.

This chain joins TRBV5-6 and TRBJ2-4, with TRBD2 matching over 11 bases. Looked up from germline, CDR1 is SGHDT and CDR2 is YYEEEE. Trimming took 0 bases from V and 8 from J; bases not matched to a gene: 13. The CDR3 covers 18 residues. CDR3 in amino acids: CASSLALAGGPQEDIQYF. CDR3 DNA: TGTGCCAGCAGCTTGGCTCTAGCGGGAGGACCTCAGGAGGACATTCAGTACTTC.

The CDR3 DNA is TGTGCCACCAGCTTTTTTCGGGACAGGGTGGGCATTCAGTACTTC. As protein: CATSFFRDRVGIQYF. The chain combines TRBV15 with TRBJ2-4, with 9 bases aligning to TRBD1. J was trimmed by 9 bases and V by 5 bases; bases with no gene match: 11. Germline V gives CDR1 LNHNV, CDR2 YYDKDF (reference sequence). This CDR3 has 15 residues.

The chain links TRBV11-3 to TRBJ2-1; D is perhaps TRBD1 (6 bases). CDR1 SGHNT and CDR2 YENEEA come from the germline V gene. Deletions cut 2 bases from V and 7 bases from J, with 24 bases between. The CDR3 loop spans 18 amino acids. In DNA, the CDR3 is TGTGCCAGCAGCTTATGGAATCAGGGGAGTCTAGTGCGAAATGAGCAGTTCTTC. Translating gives CASSLWNQGSLVRNEQFF.

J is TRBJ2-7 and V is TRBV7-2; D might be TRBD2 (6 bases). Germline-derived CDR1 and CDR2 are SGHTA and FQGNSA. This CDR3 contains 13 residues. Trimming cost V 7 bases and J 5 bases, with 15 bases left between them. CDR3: CASTSGGRNEQYF. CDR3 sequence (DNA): TGTGCCAGCACCTCCGGGGGTCGGAACGAGCAGTACTTC.

The CDR3 region is CASSKLTVSSSGNTIYF. As DNA, the CDR3 is TGCGCCAGCAGCAAATTGACAGTTTCGAGCTCTGGAAACACCATATATTTT. This sequence joins TRBV10-1 and TRBJ1-3; possible D gene TRBD1, 5 bases. Looked up from germline, CDR1 is WNHNN and CDR2 is SYGVQD (reference sequence). This CDR3 comprises 17 residues. Trimming took off 6 bases at V and 0 bases at J, with 18 bases between the two ends.

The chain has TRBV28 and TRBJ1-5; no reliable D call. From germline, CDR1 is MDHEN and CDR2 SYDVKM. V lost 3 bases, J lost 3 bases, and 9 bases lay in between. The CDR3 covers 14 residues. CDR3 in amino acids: CASSLRRNNQPQHF. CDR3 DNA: TGTGCCAGCAGTTTGAGGCGCAACAATCAGCCCCAGCATTTT.

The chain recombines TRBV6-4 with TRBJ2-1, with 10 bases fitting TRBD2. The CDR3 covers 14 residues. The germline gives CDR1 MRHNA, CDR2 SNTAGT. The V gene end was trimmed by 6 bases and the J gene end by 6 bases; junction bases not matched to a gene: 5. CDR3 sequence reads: CASSPSGRGNEQFF. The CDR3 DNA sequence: TGTGCCAGCAGCCCTAGCGGGAGAGGCAATGAGCAGTTCTTC.

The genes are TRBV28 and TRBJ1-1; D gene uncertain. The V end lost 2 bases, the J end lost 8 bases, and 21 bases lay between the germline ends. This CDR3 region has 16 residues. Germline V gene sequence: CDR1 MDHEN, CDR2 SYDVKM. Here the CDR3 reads CASSLGFGEDYSEAFF. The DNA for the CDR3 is TGTGCCAGCAGTTTAGGGTTTGGTGAGGACTACTCCGAAGCTTTCTTT.